Following are 32 T cell receptor beta chains from one sample sequenced in a study of control samples from healthy donors and cancer patients. Using immunoSEQ multiplex PCR, the repertoire was profiled, and TCRdb retains in-frame clones only, with some absent. The sample contains some 78,000 clones, about 89% of which appear only once. The sequenced material came from blood. These receptor sequences come from a woman aged 55-69 years in good health.

The gene calls are TRBV3-1 (or the pseudogene TRBV3-2) and TRBJ2-7, with D unresolved. This CDR3 spans 12 amino acids. The V end lost 8 bases, the J end lost 6 bases, and 14 bases lay between the germline ends. Germline V gives CDR1 LGHDT, CDR2 YNNKEL (reference sequence). CDR3 protein: CASLSGAGEQYF. CDR3 DNA: TGTGCCAGCCTATCAGGTGCTGGCGAGCAGTACTTC.

The chain joins TRBV9 to TRBJ2-3; unclear D gene. The germline V and J ends were trimmed by 2 bases and 4 bases, with 5 bases remaining between them. The CDR3 sequence is 12 residues long. Germline V gene lookup returns CDR1 SGDLS and CDR2 YYNGEE. The CDR3 here is CASSVGPDTQYF. The CDR3 DNA is TGTGCCAGCAGCGTTGGCCCAGATACGCAGTATTTT.

V usage is TRBV30 and J usage is TRBJ1-2, with 7 bases that match TRBD1. This CDR3 has 12 amino acids. Losses at the gene ends were 2 bases for V and 13 bases for J; bases not matched to a gene: 10. The germline V gene has CDR1 GTSNPN and CDR2 SVGIG (reference sequence). This chain's CDR3 is CAWSFTPGGGTF. The CDR3, as DNA: TGTGCCTGGAGTTTTACTCCAGGGGGGGGCACCTTC.

The chain combines TRBV30 with TRBJ1-2; no clear D gene. CDR1 GTSNPN and CDR2 SVGIG come from the germline V gene (reference sequence). This CDR3 comprises 13 residues. The germline V and J ends were trimmed by 2 bases and 6 bases, with 13 bases remaining between them. In nucleotides, the CDR3 is TGTGCCTGGAGTCTGGGGATTCGGAATGGCTACACCTTC. Residues: CAWSLGIRNGYTF.

V gene TRBV10-3 combines with J gene TRBJ2-5, with a possible D match to TRBD2 (6 bases). Trimming left V 5 bases short and J 3 bases short, with 16 bases between. Germline CDR1 reads ENHRY; CDR2 reads SYGVKD. This CDR3 region has 15 residues. CDR3: CAISSTGGMEETQYF. CDR3 bases: TGTGCCATCAGTTCGACCGGGGGAATGGAAGAGACCCAGTACTTC.

The chain joins TRBV7-8 to TRBJ1-2; 10 bases fit TRBD1. This CDR3 is built from 14 residues. Germline V gene data show CDR1 as SGHVS and CDR2 as FQNEAQ. After removal of 1 base from V and 4 bases from J, the junction contained 0 bases not matched to a gene. Written as DNA, the CDR3 is TGTGCCAGCAGCTTAGGACAGGGGGCCTATGGCTACACCTTC. It specifies CASSLGQGAYGYTF.

This clone was counted a single time. The genes are TRBV5-1 and TRBJ2-1, with D perhaps TRBD2 (6 bases). The CDR3 covers 17 residues. Trimming took 4 bases from V and 5 from J, leaving 22 bases between them. The germline V gene has CDR1 SGHRS and CDR2 YFSETQ. This CDR3 is CASSPTTTRRSNNEQFF. The CDR3, as DNA: TGCGCCAGCAGCCCCACAACGACTAGGAGATCGAACAATGAGCAGTTCTTC.

V and J are TRBV9 and TRBJ2-1; D is unclear. Germline CDR1 and CDR2: SGDLS and YYNGEE. The germline V and J ends were trimmed by 0 bases and 0 bases, with 10 bases remaining between them. This CDR3 has 16 amino acids. The CDR3: CASSVERVSSYNEQFF. CDR3 nucleotides: TGTGCCAGCAGCGTAGAGCGAGTCAGCTCCTACAATGAGCAGTTCTTC.

V and J are TRBV9 and TRBJ2-5, with TRBD2 matching over 9 bases. CDR1 is SGDLS, CDR2 YYNGEE, per germline. The CDR3 totals 16 residues. The trim removed 0 bases at V and 1 base at J, leaving 4 bases unmatched. The CDR3 spells CASSVVGSGGQETQYF. For the CDR3, the DNA is TGTGCCAGCAGCGTAGTAGGTAGCGGGGGCCAAGAGACCCAGTACTTC.

The rearrangement uses TRBV9 and TRBJ2-2, with D perhaps matching TRBD1 (5 bases). Trimming took 2 bases from V and 2 from J, leaving 10 bases between them. Germline V gene lookup returns CDR1 SGDLS and CDR2 YYNGEE. The CDR3 has 15 amino acids. The CDR3 loop is CASSVAGKNTGELFF. The CDR3 DNA reads TGTGCCAGCAGCGTGGCAGGGAAAAACACCGGGGAGCTGTTTTTT.

The chain recombines TRBV25-1 with TRBJ1-4, with D possibly being TRBD1 (6 bases). The CDR3 is made up of 17 amino acids. CDR1 is MGHDK and CDR2 is SYGVNS in the germline V gene. The ends were cut back, 0 bases at V and 3 bases at J, with 14 bases in the middle. This chain's CDR3 is CASSEYEGGRANEKLFF. The DNA of the CDR3 is TGTGCCAGCAGTGAATATGAGGGGGGTCGAGCTAATGAAAAACTGTTTTTT.

The chain combines TRBV6-5 with TRBJ2-7; 8 nucleotides agree with TRBD2. Per germline, CDR1 MNHEY and CDR2 SVGAGI. Trimming removed 2 bases from V and 4 bases from J; junction bases left unmatched: 7. The CDR3 is made up of 15 amino acids. CDR3 residues: CASSYATGGRYEQYF. In DNA, the CDR3 is TGTGCCAGCAGTTACGCTACGGGGGGGCGGTACGAGCAGTACTTC.

CDR3: CASSLYGRGATVEQYF. The CDR3, as DNA: TGTGCCAGCAGTTTATATGGCAGGGGGGCTACTGTCGAGCAGTACTTC. The gene calls are TRBV28 and TRBJ2-7; possibly TRBD1 for D (7 bases). Germline lookup yields CDR1 MDHEN and CDR2 SYDVKM. The CDR3 is 16 residues long. Deletions cut 1 base from V and 6 bases from J, with 19 bases between.

This rearrangement joins TRBV7-2 to TRBJ1-6; unclear D gene. The CDR3 loop spans 14 amino acids. The V end lost 1 base, the J end lost 9 bases, and 10 bases lay between the germline ends. Germline V gives CDR1 SGHTA, CDR2 FQGNSA. CDR3 DNA: TGTGCCAGCAGCTTAGGATCTGGTTCTTCACCCCTCCACTTT. Its translation: CASSLGSGSSPLHF.

This chain connects TRBV11-3 to TRBJ1-1, with D tentatively TRBD1 (5 bases). This CDR3 contains 16 residues. V lost 5 bases and J 1 base, leaving 17 bases between the germline ends. Germline values: CDR1 SGHNT, CDR2 YENEEA. The CDR3 loop reads CASSHNPGLKNTEAFF. CDR3 nucleotides: TGTGCCAGCAGCCACAACCCGGGGCTCAAGAACACTGAAGCTTTCTTT.

A single count supports this clone. The rearrangement joins TRBV21-1 to TRBJ2-5; the table names TRBD2, a call not compared with the DNA. TRBV21-1 is flagged as a pseudogene. The CDR3 spans 16 residues. The DNA of the CDR3 is TGTGCCAGCACGAGGGGGGCAGGGAGGGATCAAGAGACCCAGTACTTC. Its translation: CASTRGAGRDQETQYF.

J is TRBJ1-1 and V is TRBV5-4, with D perhaps TRBD1 (6 bases). The CDR3 runs to 14 residues. Trimming took 2 bases from V and 6 from J, leaving 14 bases between them. Germline loops: CDR1 SGHNT, CDR2 YYREEE (reference sequence). CDR3 loop: CASSLRGWVSEAFF. The CDR3 DNA is TGTGCCAGCAGCTTAAGGGGGTGGGTGTCTGAAGCTTTCTTT. Full variable domain (outside the CDR3, taken from reference TRBV5-4 and TRBJ1-1): ETGVTQSPTHLIKTRGQQVTLRCSSQSGHNTVSWYQQALGQGPQFIFQYYREEENGRGNFPPRFSGLQFPNYSSELNVNALELDDSALYLCASSLRGWVSEAFFGQGTRLTVV.

This sequence joins TRBV19 and TRBJ1-3, with TRBD1 as a possible D gene (6 bases). CDR3 length equals 15 residues. V lost 8 bases, J lost 4 bases, and 18 bases lay in between. CDR1 is LNHDA and CDR2 is SQIVND in the germline V gene (reference sequence). CDR3 nucleotides: TGTGCCAGTGGAACACAGGGTATCTTCGGAAACACCATATATTTT. As protein: CASGTQGIFGNTIYF.

The chain joins TRBV6-5 to TRBJ1-5, with D perhaps TRBD1 (5 bases). Trimming took off 5 bases at V and 6 bases at J, with 11 bases between the two ends. CDR1 is MNHEY and CDR2 is SVGAGI in the germline V gene. The CDR3 sequence is 13 residues long. This CDR3 reads CASSMAGGQPQHF. The CDR3 DNA reads as TGTGCCAGCAGTATGGCGGGGGGTCAGCCCCAGCATTTT.

The chain joins TRBV2 to TRBJ2-1; TRBD2 matches at 12 bases. J was trimmed by 7 bases and V by 8 bases; bases with no gene match: 6. This CDR3 has 14 residues. Germline V lookup: CDR1 SNHLY, CDR2 FYNNEI. The chain's CDR3 is CASETGTSGNEQFF. As DNA, the CDR3 is TGTGCCAGCGAAACCGGGACTAGCGGGAATGAGCAGTTCTTC. The variable domain in full, completed from reference TRBV2 and TRBJ2-1, reads EPEVTQTPSHQVTQMGQEVILRCVPISNHLYFYWYRQILGQKVEFLVSFYNNEISEKSEIFDDQFSVERPDGSNFTLKIRSTKLEDSAMYFCASETGTSGNEQFFGPGTRLTVL.

A word on this clone: At one of its ends the junction is not consistent with the germline gene, which may arise from a read error. V is TRBV7-9 and J is TRBJ2-3; D is ambiguous. The CDR3 totals 15 residues. From germline, CDR1 is SEHNR and CDR2 FQNEAQ (reference sequence). The CDR3 nucleotides read TGTGCCGGCAGCGACCCCTTTGGCGCGGCGGATACGCAGTATTTT. Its protein product is CAGSDPFGAADTQYF.

The chain carries TRBV5-1 and TRBJ1-3, with TRBD1 as a possible D gene (6 bases). V lost 0 bases and J lost 0, with 13 bases in between. Germline V gene sequence: CDR1 SGHRS, CDR2 YFSETQ. The CDR3 extends over 17 amino acids. The CDR3 sequence: CASSLGGTPDSGNTIYF. Here the CDR3 DNA reads TGCGCCAGCAGCTTGGGGGGGACACCTGACTCTGGAAACACCATATATTTT.

This chain uses TRBV6-5 with TRBJ1-1; 7 nucleotides line up with TRBD1. The V and J ends lost 5 bases and 5 bases, in that order; junction bases with no gene match: 5. From germline, CDR1 is MNHEY and CDR2 SVGAGI. The CDR3 runs 13 residues. CDR3 coding DNA: TGTGCCAGCAGTAAGACAGGGCAGACTGAAGCTTTCTTT. It codes for CASSKTGQTEAFF.

The J gene is TRBJ1-4, the V gene TRBV18; 7 nucleotides align to TRBD1. J was trimmed by 8 bases and V by 3 bases; bases with no gene match: 12. The germline gives CDR1 KGHSH, CDR2 LQKENI. This CDR3 comprises 16 residues. The DNA of the CDR3 is TGTGCCAGCTCACCCACCCCGACAGGGTTTGACGAAAAACTGTTTTTT. Translation gives CASSPTPTGFDEKLFF. The variable domain in full, with the rest retrieved from reference TRBV18 and TRBJ1-4, is NAGVMQNPRHLVRRRGQEARLRCSPMKGHSHVYWYRQLPEEGLKFMVYLQKENIIDESGMPKERFSAEFPKEGPSILRIQQVVRGDSAAYFCASSPTPTGFDEKLFFGSGTQLSVL.

The J gene is TRBJ2-7, the V gene TRBV19; D not certain. Germline-derived CDR1 and CDR2 are LNHDA and SQIVND (reference sequence). CDR3 length: 13 amino acids. The V gene lost 7 bases and the J gene lost 7 bases, with 17 bases spanning the gap. In DNA, the CDR3 is TGTGCCAGTACCACGGGCCTAACCACAGAGCAGTACTTC. It yields the protein CASTTGLTTEQYF.

This clone was recorded once. The chain has TRBV5-1 and TRBJ2-1; 9 positions match TRBD2. The V segment lost 1 base and the J segment 4 bases; nucleotides outside the gene matches: 3. This CDR3 contains 15 residues. Germline V CDR1 and CDR2: SGHRS, YFSETQ. The CDR3 DNA follows: TGCGCCAGCAGCTTGAGCGGGGGGATGTACAATGAGCAGTTCTTC. Protein sequence: CASSLSGGMYNEQFF.

DNA for the CDR3: TGCGCCAGCAGCCTGGACGCCTCGATCTACGAGCAGTACTTC. It is translated as CASSLDASIYEQYF. This sequence joins TRBV5-1 and TRBJ2-7; D is ambiguous. The germline gives CDR1 SGHRS, CDR2 YFSETQ. V was clipped by 4 bases and J by 3 bases, with 14 bases between them. The CDR3 runs to 14 residues.

The chain links TRBV5-1 to TRBJ2-3, with D possibly matching TRBD2 (6 bases). The CDR3 runs 14 residues. Germline V gene sequence: CDR1 SGHRS, CDR2 YFSETQ. The V end was cut by 4 bases, the J end by 0 bases, with 9 bases between. The CDR3 sequence: CASSTGESTDTQYF. The CDR3 DNA reads TGCGCCAGCAGCACGGGGGAGAGCACAGATACGCAGTATTTT.

This clone occurred once. V is TRBV29-1 and J is TRBJ2-1, with 10 positions matching TRBD2. Losses at the gene ends were 2 bases for V and 9 bases for J; bases not matched to a gene: 4. From germline, CDR1 is SQVTM and CDR2 ANQGSEA. The CDR3 contains 13 residues. The CDR3 bases are TGCAGCGTTGAACTAGCGGGAGTTGGTGAGCAGTTCTTC. Its protein product is CSVELAGVGEQFF.

The gene calls are TRBV19 and TRBJ1-5, with 11 nucleotides matching TRBD1. Trimming cost V 8 bases and J 6 bases; bases outside gene matches: 3. This CDR3 spans 13 amino acids. CDR1 and CDR2 (germline): LNHDA, SQIVND (reference sequence). The CDR3 protein is CASSDRGRQPQHF. The CDR3 bases are TGTGCCAGTTCGGACAGGGGGCGTCAGCCCCAGCATTTT. Based on the CDR3 plus reference TRBV19 and TRBJ1-5, the full variable domain is DGGITQSPKYLFRKEGQNVTLSCEQNLNHDAMYWYRQDPGQGLRLIYYSQIVNDFQKGDIAEGYSVSREKKESFPLTVTSAQKNPTAFYLCASSDRGRQPQHFGDGTRLSIL.

The CDR3: CASSLAGELETQYF. The CDR3 bases are TGCGCCAGCAGCTTGGCAGGGGAGCTGGAGACCCAGTACTTC. V and J are TRBV5-1 and TRBJ2-5, with D tentatively TRBD1 (6 bases). The germline gives CDR1 SGHRS, CDR2 YFSETQ. V gave up 0 bases and J gave up 5 bases, with 11 bases separating them. The CDR3 loop spans 14 amino acids.

V gene TRBV5-1 combines with J gene TRBJ2-1; 9 nucleotides line up with TRBD2. There are 15 residues in the CDR3. With 2 bases clipped from V and 4 bases from J, the junction kept 4 bases outside the gene matches. Germline lookup yields CDR1 SGHRS and CDR2 YFSETQ. The CDR3: CASSFSSGTYNEQFF. CDR3 sequence (DNA): TGCGCCAGCAGCTTCTCTAGCGGGACTTACAATGAGCAGTTCTTC.